This is a list of T cell receptor beta chains from one sample in a study of cytomegalovirus exposure and HLA in healthy donors. The assay was immunoSEQ multiplex PCR, and TCRdb's table has in-frame clones only and misses some. Among 200,000 to 250,000 clones listed, approximately 78% were seen once. The specimen sequenced was PBMCs. These receptors came from a male donor in good health and CMV-seronegative. Both conserved end residues are trimmed from each CDR3.

TRBV7-3	TRBJ2-1	ASSGSGTGERYEQF
TRBV9	TRBJ2-4	ASRGEVPGAKNIQY
TRBV6-6	TRBJ2-7	ASSNDREQY
TRBV25-1	TRBJ2-7	ASSDSGTGGYEQY
TRBV10-1	TRBJ2-7	ASSEDGTYEQY
TRBV7-9	TRBJ2-5	ASSPGLAEETQY
TRBV19	TRBJ1-5	ASSRGNQPQH
TRBV6-6	TRBJ2-5	ASSYPDQETQY
TRBV18	TRBJ1-1	ASSYTDRKNTEAF
TRBV5-1	TRBJ2-1	ASSMGLAGGYNEQF
TRBV5-4	TRBJ1-4	ASSLRGGDEKLF
TRBV28	TRBJ1-1	ASSFSGFPTEAF
TRBV5-1	TRBJ1-1	ASSPFSDTEAF
TRBV28	TRBJ1-5	ASSFSGRGNNQPQH
TRBV4-2	TRBJ1-1	ASSQDLGQVVTEAF
TRBV6-1	TRBJ2-3	ASSDSTSGKTSTDTQY
TRBV30	TRBJ2-7	AWSRTQGYEQY
TRBV28	TRBJ2-7	ASSSNYEQY
TRBV4-1	TRBJ2-1	ASSQDRTAYNEQF
TRBV7-6	TRBJ2-7	ASSLGSGSTGGEQY
TRBV2	TRBJ1-1	ASIPKGAGDTEAF
TRBV2	TRBJ1-1	ASRGTTGQGAEAF
TRBV27	TRBJ2-6	ASSLLVAGVVEWGNTGANVLT
TRBV30	TRBJ1-6	AGGDRGSPLH
TRBV11-3	TRBJ2-1	ASSPLGGNEQF
TRBV2	TRBJ1-2	ASSEATGGAGYGYT
TRBV6-1	TRBJ1-4	ASRAGVANEKLF
TRBV11-3	TRBJ1-2	ASSLVQGAYGYT
TRBV11-2	TRBJ2-1	ASSLARAGADYNEQF
TRBV7-8	TRBJ1-6	ASSMRQGLASPLH
TRBV6-5	TRBJ2-3	ASSRGQGTDTQY
TRBV7-3	TRBJ2-7	ASSLDSGRHEQY
TRBV29-1	TRBJ2-7	SVTQGGTYEQY
TRBV5-1	TRBJ2-5	ASSFQGAEETQY
TRBV19	TRBJ2-3	ASSPLTSRSTDTQY
TRBV10-1	TRBJ2-3	ASSSAASGGTDTQY
TRBV5-8	TRBJ2-6	ASSLVGGLPLGVLT
TRBV5-4	TRBJ2-1	ASSEGRSGHNEQF
TRBV28	TRBJ2-7	ASRPTGSSYEQY
TRBV7-9	TRBJ1-5	ASSSETGGVDQPQH
TRBV5-4	TRBJ1-2	ASSLALTNYGYT
TRBV5-4	TRBJ2-4	ASSSRQGKNIQY
TRBV29-1	TRBJ2-2	SAYTNTGELF
TRBV7-8	TRBJ1-4	ASSLVREKLF
TRBV5-1	TRBJ2-5	ASSLPGREGNAAGEHNQETQY
TRBV27	TRBJ2-3	ASSLYSSSTDTQY
TRBV5-6	TRBJ1-2	ASSFSDRVNYGYT
TRBV10-2	TRBJ2-7	ASSESGPYSYEQY
TRBV7-9	TRBJ2-7	ASSSRLAGAEQY
TRBV6-5	TRBJ1-3	ASSSNQGSSGNTIY
TRBV4-1	TRBJ2-7	ASSQPGQGAYEQY
TRBV27	TRBJ2-2	ASSLLGRGDTGELF
TRBV5-4	TRBJ1-2	AIEGLRGYT
TRBV6-6	TRBJ1-3	ASNRGLGNTIY